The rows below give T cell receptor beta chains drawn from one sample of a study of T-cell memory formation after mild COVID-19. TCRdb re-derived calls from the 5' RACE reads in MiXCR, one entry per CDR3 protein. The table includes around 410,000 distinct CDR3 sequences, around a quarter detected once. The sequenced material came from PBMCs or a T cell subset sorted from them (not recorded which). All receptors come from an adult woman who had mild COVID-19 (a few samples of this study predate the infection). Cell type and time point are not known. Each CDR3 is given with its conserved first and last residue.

CDR3aa: CATRGLQETQYF
len: 12
j_gene: TRBJ2-5
v_gene: TRBV27

CDR3aa: CSASLAGVLNEQFF
len: 14
j_gene: TRBJ2-1
v_gene: TRBV20-1

CDR3aa: CASSPPWDGSDTQYF
len: 15
j_gene: TRBJ2-3
v_gene: TRBV18

CDR3aa: CASSQNPGPQNGYTF
len: 15
j_gene: TRBJ1-2
v_gene: TRBV4-1

CDR3aa: CASSPPTTGVGAAFF
len: 15
j_gene: TRBJ1-1
v_gene: TRBV18

CDR3aa: CASSHSSGGNTGELFF
len: 16
j_gene: TRBJ2-2
v_gene: TRBV4-2

CDR3aa: CASSPVGWSGNTIYF
len: 15
j_gene: TRBJ1-3
v_gene: TRBV6-5

CDR3aa: CSARENRWQPQHF
len: 13
j_gene: TRBJ1-5
v_gene: TRBV20-1

CDR3aa: CASSQDVQVYEKLFF
len: 15
j_gene: TRBJ1-4
v_gene: TRBV4-1

CDR3aa: CASSYGRETQYF
len: 12
j_gene: TRBJ2-5
v_gene: TRBV6-5

CDR3aa: CASQREMEAYEQYF
len: 14
j_gene: TRBJ2-7
v_gene: TRBV4-2

CDR3aa: CASRETPDAHQPQHF
len: 15
j_gene: TRBJ1-5
v_gene: TRBV5-1

CDR3aa: CASSQRPGEGSYEQYF
len: 16
j_gene: TRBJ2-7
v_gene: TRBV7-9

CDR3aa: CASSLGLAGGTYEQYF
len: 16
j_gene: TRBJ2-7
v_gene: TRBV5-1

CDR3aa: CATRQGAEETQYF
len: 13
j_gene: TRBJ2-5
v_gene: TRBV7-2

CDR3aa: CASSPMASGSHEQYF
len: 15
j_gene: TRBJ2-7
v_gene: TRBV5-8